The clone carrying this TCR beta chain was seen a handful of times. The entry originates in a study of T-cell reconstitution after alpha-beta-depleted transplantation in children. Trimming pared 6 bases from V and 0 bases from J, leaving 12 bases between. The V gene's germline CDR1 is MNHEY and CDR2 SMNVEV (reference sequence). This CDR3 has 14 residues. The TCRbeta library incorporated unique molecular identifiers. One entry per CDR3 protein, called by TCRdb with MiXCR from the PCR reads. Of over 15,000 distinct CDR3 sequences listed, 5% to 5.5% are singletons. Source: PBMCs, taken before TCRalphabeta/CD19-depleted stem cell transplant. The J gene is TRBJ2-7, the V gene TRBV27, with a weak D call TRBD1 (6 bases). The clonotype was recovered from a boy aged 5-17 years with acute lymphoblastic leukemia, due to receive a stem cell transplant. The CDR3 coding sequence is TGTGCCAGCAGAGGGACACCACGCTCCTACGAGCAGTACTTC. Amino acids: CASRGTPRSYEQYF.